This T cell receptor beta chain was documented in a study of cytomegalovirus exposure and HLA in healthy donors. The CDR3 sequence is 14 residues long. Germline CDR1 reads SGHDN; CDR2 reads FVKESK. The ends were cut back, 2 bases at V and 1 base at J, with 8 bases in the middle. The sample holds one count of this clone. Each donor was healthy, and each was a bone marrow donor. PCR used 60 Vbeta primers and 13 Jbeta primers. Measured with immunoSEQ multiplex PCR; TCRdb has only the in-frame clones, and not every one. The sample has some 180,000 clones, roughly 70% seen once; the top ten hold roughly 3%.

The chain combines TRBV14 with TRBJ1-1, with D unresolved. Input material: PBMCs. The clonotype originates from a male donor in good health and CMV-seronegative. This CDR3 is CASSQTAGNTEAFF. DNA for the CDR3: TGTGCCAGCAGCCAAACGGCAGGGAACACTGAAGCTTTCTTT.